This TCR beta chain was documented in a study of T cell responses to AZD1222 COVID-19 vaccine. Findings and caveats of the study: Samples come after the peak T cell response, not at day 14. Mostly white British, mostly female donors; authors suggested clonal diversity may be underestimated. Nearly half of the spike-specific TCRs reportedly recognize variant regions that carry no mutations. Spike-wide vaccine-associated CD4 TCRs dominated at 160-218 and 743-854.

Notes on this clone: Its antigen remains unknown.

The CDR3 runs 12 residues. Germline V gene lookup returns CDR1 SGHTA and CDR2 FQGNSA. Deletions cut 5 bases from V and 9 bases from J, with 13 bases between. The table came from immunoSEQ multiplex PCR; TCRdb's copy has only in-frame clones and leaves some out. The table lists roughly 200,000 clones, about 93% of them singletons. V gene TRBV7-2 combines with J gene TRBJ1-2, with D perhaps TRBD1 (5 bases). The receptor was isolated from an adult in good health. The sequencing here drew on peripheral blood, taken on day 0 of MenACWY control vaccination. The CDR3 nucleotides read TGTGCCAGCAGCATCGGGGCCGCTAGCTACACCTTC. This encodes CASSIGAASYTF.